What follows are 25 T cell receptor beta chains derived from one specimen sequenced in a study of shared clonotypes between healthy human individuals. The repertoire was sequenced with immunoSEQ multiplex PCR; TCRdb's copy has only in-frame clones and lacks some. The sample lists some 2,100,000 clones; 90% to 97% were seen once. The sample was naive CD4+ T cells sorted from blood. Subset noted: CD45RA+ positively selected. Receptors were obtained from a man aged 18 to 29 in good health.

CDR3 sequence reads: CASSLQGATGELFF. In nucleotides, the CDR3 is TGTGCCAGCAGTCTACAGGGGGCAACCGGGGAGCTGTTTTTT. The chain carries TRBV25-1 and TRBJ2-2, with 9 bases that match TRBD1. Per the germline V gene, CDR1 is MGHDK and CDR2 is SYGVNS. V gave up 5 bases and J gave up 5 bases; unmatched junction bases: 3. The CDR3 is 14 residues long.

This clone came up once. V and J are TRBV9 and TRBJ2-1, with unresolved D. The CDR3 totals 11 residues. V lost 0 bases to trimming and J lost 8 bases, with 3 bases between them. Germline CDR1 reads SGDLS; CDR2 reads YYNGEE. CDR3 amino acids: CASSVAHEQFF. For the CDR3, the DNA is TGTGCCAGCAGCGTAGCCCATGAGCAGTTCTTC. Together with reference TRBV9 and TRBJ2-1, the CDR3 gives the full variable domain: DSGVTQTPKHLITATGQRVTLRCSPRSGDLSVYWYQQSLDQGLQFLIQYYNGEERAKGNILERFSAQQFPDLHSELNLSSLELGDSALYFCASSVAHEQFFGPGTRLTVL.

The CDR3 DNA is TGTGCCAGCAGGGCTACGGGGGCGAACACCGGGGAGCTGTTTTTT. It is translated as CASRATGANTGELFF. V is TRBV27 and J is TRBJ2-2; tentative D call: TRBD2 (6 bases). With 6 bases removed from V and 0 bases from J, the gap between germline ends came to 11 bases. CDR3 length: 15 amino acids. Per germline, CDR1 MNHEY and CDR2 SMNVEV (reference sequence).

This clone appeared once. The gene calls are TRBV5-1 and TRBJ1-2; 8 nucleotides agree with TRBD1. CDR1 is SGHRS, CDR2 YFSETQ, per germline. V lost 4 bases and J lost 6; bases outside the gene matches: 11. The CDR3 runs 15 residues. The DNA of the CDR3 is TGCGCCAGCAGCCTCGTCTCAGGGGGCAATGATGGCTACACCTTC. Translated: CASSLVSGGNDGYTF.

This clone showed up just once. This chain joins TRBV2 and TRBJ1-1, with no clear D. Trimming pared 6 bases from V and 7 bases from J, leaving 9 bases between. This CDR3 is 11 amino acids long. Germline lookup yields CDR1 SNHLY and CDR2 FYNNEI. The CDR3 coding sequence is TGTGCCAGCAGCATATTTGTTGAAGCTTTCTTT. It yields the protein CASSIFVEAFF.

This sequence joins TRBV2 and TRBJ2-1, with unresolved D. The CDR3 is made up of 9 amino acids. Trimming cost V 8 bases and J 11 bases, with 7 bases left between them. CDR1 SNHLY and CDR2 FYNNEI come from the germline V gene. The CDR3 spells CASPPQQFF. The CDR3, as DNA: TGTGCCAGCCCCCCCCAGCAGTTCTTC.

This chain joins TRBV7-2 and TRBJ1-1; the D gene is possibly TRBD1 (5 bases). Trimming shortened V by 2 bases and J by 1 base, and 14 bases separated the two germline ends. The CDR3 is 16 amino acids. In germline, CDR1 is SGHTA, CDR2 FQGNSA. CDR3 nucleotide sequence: TGTGCCAGCAGCTTAAGGTGGGGCGGGGAGAACACTGAAGCTTTCTTT. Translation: CASSLRWGGENTEAFF.

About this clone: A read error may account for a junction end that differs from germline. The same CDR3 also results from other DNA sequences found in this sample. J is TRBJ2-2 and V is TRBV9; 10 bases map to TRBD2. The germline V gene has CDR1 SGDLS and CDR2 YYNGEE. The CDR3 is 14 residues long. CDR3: CASRVAGGTGELFF. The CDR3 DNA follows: TGTGCCAGCAGGGTAGCGGGGGGCACCGGGGAGCTGTTTTTT.

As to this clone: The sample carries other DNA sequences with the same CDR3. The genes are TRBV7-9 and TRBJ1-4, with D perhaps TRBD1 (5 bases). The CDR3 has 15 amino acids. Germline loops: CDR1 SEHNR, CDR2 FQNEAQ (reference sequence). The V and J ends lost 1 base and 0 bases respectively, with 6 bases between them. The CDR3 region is CASSLGDATNEKLFF. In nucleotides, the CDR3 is TGTGCCAGCAGCTTAGGGGACGCAACTAATGAAAAACTGTTTTTT.

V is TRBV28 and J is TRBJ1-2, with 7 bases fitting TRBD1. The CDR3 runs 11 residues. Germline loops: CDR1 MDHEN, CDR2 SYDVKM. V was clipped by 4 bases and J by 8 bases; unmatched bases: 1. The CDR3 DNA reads TGTGCCAGCAGTTCGACAGGGGGCTACACCTTC. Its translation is CASSSTGGYTF.

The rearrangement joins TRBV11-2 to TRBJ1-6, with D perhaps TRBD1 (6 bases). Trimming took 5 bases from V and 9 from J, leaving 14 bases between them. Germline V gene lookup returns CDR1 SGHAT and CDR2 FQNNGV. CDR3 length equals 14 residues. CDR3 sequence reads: CASSPGTSISPLHF. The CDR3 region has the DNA TGTGCCAGCAGCCCCGGGACAAGTATTTCACCCCTCCACTTT. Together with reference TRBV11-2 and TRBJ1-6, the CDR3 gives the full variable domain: EAGVAQSPRYKIIEKRQSVAFWCNPISGHATLYWYQQILGQGPKLLIQFQNNGVVDDSQLPKDRFSAERLKGVDSTLKIQPAKLEDSAVYLCASSPGTSISPLHFGNGTRLTVT.

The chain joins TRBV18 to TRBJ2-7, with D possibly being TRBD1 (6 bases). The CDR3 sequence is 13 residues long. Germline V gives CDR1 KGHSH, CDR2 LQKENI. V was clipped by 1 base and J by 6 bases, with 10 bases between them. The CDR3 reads CASSPLKGVEQYF. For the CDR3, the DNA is TGTGCCAGCTCACCACTAAAGGGGGTCGAGCAGTACTTC.

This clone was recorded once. CDR3: CASSVQGPYEQYF. The DNA of the CDR3 is TGTGCCAGCAGCGTACAGGGTCCCTACGAGCAGTACTTC. The chain carries TRBV5-5 and TRBJ2-7, with D perhaps TRBD1 (6 bases). V was pared by 4 bases and J by 2 bases, with 10 bases between. The CDR3 length is 13 residues. Germline V lookup: CDR1 SGHKS, CDR2 YYEKEE (reference sequence).

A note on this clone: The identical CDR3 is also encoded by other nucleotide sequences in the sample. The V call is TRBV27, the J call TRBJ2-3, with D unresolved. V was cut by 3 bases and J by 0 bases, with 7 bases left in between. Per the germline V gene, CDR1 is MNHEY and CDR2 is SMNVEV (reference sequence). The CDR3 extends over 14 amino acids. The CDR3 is CASSLGRSTDTQYF. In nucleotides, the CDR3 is TGTGCCAGCAGTTTGGGTCGGAGCACAGATACGCAGTATTTT.

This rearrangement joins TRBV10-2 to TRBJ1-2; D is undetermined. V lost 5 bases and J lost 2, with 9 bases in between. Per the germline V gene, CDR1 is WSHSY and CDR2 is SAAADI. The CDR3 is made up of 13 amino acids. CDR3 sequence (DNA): TGCGCCAGCAGTTCCGCCAGCAACTATGGCTACACCTTC. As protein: CASSSASNYGYTF.

CDR3 protein: CASSLAGLALGETQYF. DNA of the CDR3: TGTGCCAGCAGCTTGGCAGGGCTAGCCTTGGGAGAGACCCAGTACTTC. The chain carries TRBV5-8 and TRBJ2-5; tentatively, D is TRBD1 or TRBD2 (5 bases each). V lost 0 bases to trimming and J lost 4 bases, with 16 bases between them. This CDR3 is built from 16 residues. Germline V gene data show CDR1 as SGHTS and CDR2 as YDEGEE.

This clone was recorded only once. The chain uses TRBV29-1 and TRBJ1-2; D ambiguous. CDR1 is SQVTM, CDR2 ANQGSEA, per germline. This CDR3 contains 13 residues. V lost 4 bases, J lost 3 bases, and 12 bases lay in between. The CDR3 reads CSVVVTHDYGYTF. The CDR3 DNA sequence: TGCAGCGTTGTGGTCACTCATGACTATGGCTACACCTTC.

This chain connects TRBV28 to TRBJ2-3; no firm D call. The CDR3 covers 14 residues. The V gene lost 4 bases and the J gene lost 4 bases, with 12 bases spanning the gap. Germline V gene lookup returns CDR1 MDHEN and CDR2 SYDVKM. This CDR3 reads CASSYSVGADTQYF. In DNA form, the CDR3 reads TGTGCCAGCAGTTATTCCGTCGGAGCAGATACGCAGTATTTT.

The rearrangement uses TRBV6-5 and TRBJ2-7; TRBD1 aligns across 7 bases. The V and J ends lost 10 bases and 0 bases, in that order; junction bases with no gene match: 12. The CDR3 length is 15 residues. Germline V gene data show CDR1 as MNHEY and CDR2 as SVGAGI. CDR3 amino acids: CATVDRVWGSYEQYF. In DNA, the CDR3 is TGTGCCACCGTAGACAGGGTCTGGGGCTCCTACGAGCAGTACTTC.

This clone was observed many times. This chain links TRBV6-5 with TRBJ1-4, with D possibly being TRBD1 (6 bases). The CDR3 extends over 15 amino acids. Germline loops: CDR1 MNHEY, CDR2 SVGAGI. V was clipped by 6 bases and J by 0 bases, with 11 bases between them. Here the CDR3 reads CASRGAGTTNEKLFF. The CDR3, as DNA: TGTGCCAGCAGGGGGGCGGGGACAACTAATGAAAAACTGTTTTTT.

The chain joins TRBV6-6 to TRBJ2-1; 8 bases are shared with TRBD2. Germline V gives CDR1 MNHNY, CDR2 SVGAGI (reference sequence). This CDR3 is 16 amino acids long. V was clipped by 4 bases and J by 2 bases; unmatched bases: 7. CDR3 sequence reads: CASSWAQAGAYNEQFF. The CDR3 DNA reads TGTGCCAGCAGTTGGGCTCAAGCGGGGGCCTACAATGAGCAGTTCTTC.

The CDR3 DNA reads as TGTGCCAGCAGCGTACGAGGGGTGAATGAGCAGTTCTTC. Translating gives CASSVRGVNEQFF. V gene TRBV9 combines with J gene TRBJ2-1; tentatively, D is TRBD1 or TRBD2 (5 bases each). This CDR3 spans 13 amino acids. Germline V gene lookup returns CDR1 SGDLS and CDR2 YYNGEE. V was cut by 1 base and J by 7 bases, with 9 bases left in between.

The CDR3 DNA reads TGTGCCAGTAGTGAATCCGGGACAGGGTACCAGCCCCAGCATTTT. It translates to CASSESGTGYQPQHF. The chain couples TRBV19 to TRBJ1-5; TRBD1 matches at 9 bases. Germline lookup yields CDR1 LNHDA and CDR2 SQIVND (reference sequence). The J segment lost 7 bases and the V segment lost 5 bases, leaving 9 bases of the junction unmatched. This CDR3 is 15 amino acids long.

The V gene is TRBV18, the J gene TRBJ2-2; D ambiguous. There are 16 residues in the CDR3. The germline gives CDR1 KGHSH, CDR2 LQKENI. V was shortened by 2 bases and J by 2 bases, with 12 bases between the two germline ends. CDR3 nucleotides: TGTGCCAGCTCACCATTCAGCCCGAAAAACACCGGGGAGCTGTTTTTT. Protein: CASSPFSPKNTGELFF.

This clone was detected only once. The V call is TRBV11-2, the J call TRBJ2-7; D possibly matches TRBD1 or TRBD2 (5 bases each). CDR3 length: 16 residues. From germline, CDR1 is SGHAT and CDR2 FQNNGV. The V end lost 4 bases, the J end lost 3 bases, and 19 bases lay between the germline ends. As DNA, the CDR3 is TGTGCCAGCAGCTCGGTCGAGGGGTCCCGTTTCTACGAGCAGTACTTC. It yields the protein CASSSVEGSRFYEQYF.